This record covers a single T cell receptor beta chain. The antigen remains unidentified. The sample originates from a study of cytomegalovirus exposure and HLA in healthy donors. TCRdb keeps only in-frame clones here, not all; method: immunoSEQ multiplex PCR. The table records approximately 58,000 clones, roughly nine tenths of them present only once. The study drew the donors from its roughly 120-subject validation cohort, separate from the roughly 700-subject first cohort. J lost 0 bases, V lost 4 bases, and 15 bases had no gene match. This CDR3 is 19 amino acids long. Germline V gives CDR1 SGDLS, CDR2 YYNGEE. Study results and limitations: Most sequenced TCRs were rare (though some public TCRs occurred in many donors).

The sequence was obtained from a woman aged 25-40 years in good health and CMV-seronegative. The sample consisted of PBMCs. The J gene is TRBJ2-1, the V gene TRBV9; 8 bases line up with TRBD2. Written as DNA, the CDR3 is TGTGCCAGCAGCCTACCCTCGGGGAGCGGGGGTTACTCCTACAATGAGCAGTTCTTC. Translated, it gives CASSLPSGSGGYSYNEQFF. The full variable domain, rest sourced from reference TRBV9 and TRBJ2-1, is DSGVTQTPKHLITATGQRVTLRCSPRSGDLSVYWYQQSLDQGLQFLIQYYNGEERAKGNILERFSAQQFPDLHSELNLSSLELGDSALYFCASSLPSGSGGYSYNEQFFGPGTRLTVL.